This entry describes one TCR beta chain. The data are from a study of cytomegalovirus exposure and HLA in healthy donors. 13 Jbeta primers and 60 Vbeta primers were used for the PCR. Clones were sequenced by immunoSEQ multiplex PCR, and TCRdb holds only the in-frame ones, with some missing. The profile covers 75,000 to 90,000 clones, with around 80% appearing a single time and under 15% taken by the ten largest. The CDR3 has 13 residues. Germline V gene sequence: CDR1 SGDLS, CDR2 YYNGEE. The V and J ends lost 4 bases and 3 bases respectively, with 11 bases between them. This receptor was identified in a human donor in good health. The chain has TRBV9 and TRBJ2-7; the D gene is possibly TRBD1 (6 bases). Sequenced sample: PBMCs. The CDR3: CASSPGTHYEQYF. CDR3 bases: TGTGCCAGCAGCCCAGGGACACACTACGAGCAGTACTTC.